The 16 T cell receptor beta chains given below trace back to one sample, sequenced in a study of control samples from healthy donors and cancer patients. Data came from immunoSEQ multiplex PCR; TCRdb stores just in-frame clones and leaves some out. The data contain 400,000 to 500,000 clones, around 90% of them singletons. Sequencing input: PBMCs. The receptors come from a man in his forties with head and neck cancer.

CDR3: CASSRTTPETQYF. The CDR3 region has the DNA TGTGCCAGCAGTCGAACGACTCCGGAGACCCAGTACTTC. This chain links TRBV11-1 with TRBJ2-5; D unclear. Trimming took 6 bases from V and 5 from J, leaving 13 bases between them. Germline lookup yields CDR1 SGHAT and CDR2 FQDESV (reference sequence). CDR3 length: 13 residues. The full variable domain, completed using reference TRBV11-1 and TRBJ2-5, is EAEVAQSPRYKITEKSQAVAFWCDPISGHATLYWYRQILGQGPELLVQFQDESVVDDSQLPKDRFSAERLKGVDSTLKIQPAELGDSAMYLCASSRTTPETQYFGPGTRLLVL.

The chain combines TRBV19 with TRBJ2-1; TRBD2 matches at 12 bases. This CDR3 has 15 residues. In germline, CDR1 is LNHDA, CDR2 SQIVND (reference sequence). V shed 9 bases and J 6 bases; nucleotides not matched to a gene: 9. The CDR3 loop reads CASTFLAGGSNEQFF. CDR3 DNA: TGTGCCAGCACTTTCCTAGCGGGAGGGAGCAATGAGCAGTTCTTC.

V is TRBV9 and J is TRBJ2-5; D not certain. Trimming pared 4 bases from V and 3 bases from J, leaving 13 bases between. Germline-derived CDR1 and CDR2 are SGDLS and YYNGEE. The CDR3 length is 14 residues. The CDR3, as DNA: TGTGCCAGCAGCTCACGTCAACGGGAAGAGACCCAGTACTTC. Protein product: CASSSRQREETQYF. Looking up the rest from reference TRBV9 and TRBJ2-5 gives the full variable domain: DSGVTQTPKHLITATGQRVTLRCSPRSGDLSVYWYQQSLDQGLQFLIQYYNGEERAKGNILERFSAQQFPDLHSELNLSSLELGDSALYFCASSSRQREETQYFGPGTRLLVL.

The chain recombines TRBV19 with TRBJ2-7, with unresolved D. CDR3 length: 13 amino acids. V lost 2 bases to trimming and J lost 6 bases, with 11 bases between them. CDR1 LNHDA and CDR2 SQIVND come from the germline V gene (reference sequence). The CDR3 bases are TGTGCCAGTAGTATACCTTATGGTATCGAGCAGTACTTC. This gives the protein CASSIPYGIEQYF.

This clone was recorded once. The CDR3, as DNA: TGTGCCAGTAGTATTTTTGGGGAGGGGAGGACTGAAGCTTTCTTT. Translating it yields CASSIFGEGRTEAFF. The rearrangement joins TRBV19 to TRBJ1-1; tentative D call: TRBD1 (5 bases). Trimming pared 3 bases from V and 5 bases from J, leaving 16 bases between. Germline values: CDR1 LNHDA, CDR2 SQIVND (reference sequence). The CDR3 is 15 residues long.

The CDR3 loop is CASSPTPEYGYTF. The CDR3 coding sequence is TGTGCCAGCAGCCCAACGCCTGAGTACGGCTACACCTTC. J is TRBJ1-2 and V is TRBV28; no clear D. Germline CDR1 and CDR2: MDHEN and SYDVKM. V gave up 6 bases and J gave up 8 bases, with 16 bases separating them. The CDR3 sequence is 13 residues long.

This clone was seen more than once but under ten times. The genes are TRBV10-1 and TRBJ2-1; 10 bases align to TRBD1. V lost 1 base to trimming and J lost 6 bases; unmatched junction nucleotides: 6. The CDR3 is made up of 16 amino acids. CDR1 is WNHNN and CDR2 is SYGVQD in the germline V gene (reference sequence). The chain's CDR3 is CASSELGTGEPNEQFF. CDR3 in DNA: TGCGCCAGCAGTGAGTTGGGGACAGGGGAGCCCAATGAGCAGTTCTTC.

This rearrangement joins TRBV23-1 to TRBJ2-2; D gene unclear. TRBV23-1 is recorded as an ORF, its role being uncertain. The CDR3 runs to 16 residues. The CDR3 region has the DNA TGCGCGAGACCCCGAGAGGAACTAATCCCTTATCGGGAGCTGTTTTTT. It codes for CARPREELIPYRELFF.

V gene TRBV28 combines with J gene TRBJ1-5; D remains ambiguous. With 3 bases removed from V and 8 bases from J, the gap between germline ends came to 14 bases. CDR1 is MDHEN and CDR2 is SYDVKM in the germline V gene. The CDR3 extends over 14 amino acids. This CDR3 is CASSFRVGMEPQHF. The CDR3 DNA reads TGTGCCAGCAGTTTCCGGGTAGGGATGGAGCCCCAGCATTTT. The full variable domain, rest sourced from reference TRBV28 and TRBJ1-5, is DVKVTQSSRYLVKRTGEKVFLECVQDMDHENMFWYRQDPGLGLRLIYFSYDVKMKEKGDIPEGYSVSREKKERFSLILESASTNQTSMYLCASSFRVGMEPQHFGDGTRLSIL.

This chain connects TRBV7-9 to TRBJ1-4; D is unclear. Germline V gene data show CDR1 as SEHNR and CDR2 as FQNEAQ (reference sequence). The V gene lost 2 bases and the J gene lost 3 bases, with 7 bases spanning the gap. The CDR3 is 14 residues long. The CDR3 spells CASSLLASNEKLFF. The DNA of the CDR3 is TGTGCCAGCAGCTTACTCGCCTCTAATGAAAAACTGTTTTTT.

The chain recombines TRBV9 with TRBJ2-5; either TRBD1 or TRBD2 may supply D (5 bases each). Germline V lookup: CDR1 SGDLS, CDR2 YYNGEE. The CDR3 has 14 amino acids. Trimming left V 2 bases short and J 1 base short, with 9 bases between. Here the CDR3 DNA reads TGTGCCAGCAGCGTTGGGACCCTCCAAGAGACCCAGTACTTC. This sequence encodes CASSVGTLQETQYF.

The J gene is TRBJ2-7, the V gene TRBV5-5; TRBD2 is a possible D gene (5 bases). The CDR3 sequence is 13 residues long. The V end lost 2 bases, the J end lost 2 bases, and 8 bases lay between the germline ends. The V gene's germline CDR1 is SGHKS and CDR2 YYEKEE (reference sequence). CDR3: CASSLGSTYEQYF. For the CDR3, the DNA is TGTGCCAGCAGCTTAGGGAGCACCTACGAGCAGTACTTC.

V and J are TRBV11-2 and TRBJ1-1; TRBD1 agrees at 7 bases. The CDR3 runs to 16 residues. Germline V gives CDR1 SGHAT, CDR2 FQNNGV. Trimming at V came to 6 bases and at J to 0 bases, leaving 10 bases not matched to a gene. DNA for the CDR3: TGTGCCAGCAGTACGACAGGGCCTAATGTGAACACTGAAGCTTTCTTT. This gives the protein CASSTTGPNVNTEAFF.

CDR3 coding DNA: TGTGCCAGCAGGTCTACAGCTTCAGTGGGTGGCTACACCTTC. Amino acids: CASRSTASVGGYTF. This chain links TRBV28 with TRBJ1-2; D remains unclear. Trimming stripped 6 bases from V and 7 bases from J, with 18 bases between. The CDR3 is made up of 14 amino acids. CDR1 is MDHEN, CDR2 SYDVKM, per germline.

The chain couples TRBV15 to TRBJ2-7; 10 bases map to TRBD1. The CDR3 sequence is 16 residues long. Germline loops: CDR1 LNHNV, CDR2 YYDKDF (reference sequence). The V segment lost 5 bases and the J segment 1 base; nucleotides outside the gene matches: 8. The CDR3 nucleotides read TGTGCCACCAGCGGCAACCGGGACAGGGGTTCCTACGAGCAGTACTTC. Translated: CATSGNRDRGSYEQYF.

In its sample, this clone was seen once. The CDR3 loop is CASSHGAGANEKLFF. In nucleotides, the CDR3 is TGTGCCAGCAGCCATGGGGCAGGGGCTAATGAAAAACTGTTTTTT. V usage is TRBV7-8 and J usage is TRBJ1-4, with D maybe TRBD1 (6 bases). The V end was cut by 5 bases, the J end by 3 bases, with 13 bases between. CDR3 length equals 15 residues. Germline V CDR1 and CDR2: SGHVS, FQNEAQ.